These 2 T cell receptor beta chains share one sample of origin, sequenced in a study of cytomegalovirus exposure and HLA in healthy donors. Researchers ran the PCR with 60 Vbeta and 13 Jbeta primers. Only in-frame clones appear in the TCRdb table, and some are missing; sequencing was by immunoSEQ multiplex PCR. The sample lists roughly 290,000 clones, 70% to 90% occurring once. The sequenced sample was PBMCs. The receptors originated from a woman younger than 35 in good health and CMV-seronegative.

This chain joins TRBV2 and TRBJ1-1; 8 bases align to TRBD1. The V gene end was trimmed by 3 bases and the J gene end by 5 bases; junction bases not matched to a gene: 5. From germline, CDR1 is SNHLY and CDR2 FYNNEI. This CDR3 has 14 residues. The CDR3 DNA reads TGTGCCAGCAGTGACCAGGGGGCGGGAACTGAAGCTTTCTTT. Translation: CASSDQGAGTEAFF.

The chain is built from TRBV5-1 and TRBJ2-3; weak D call: TRBD2 (5 bases). The CDR3 contains 14 residues. Between the trimmed V and J ends, which lost 4 bases and 0 bases, there was a span of 9 bases. Germline values: CDR1 SGHRS, CDR2 YFSETQ. CDR3 in amino acids: CASSPEGSTDTQYF. The CDR3 bases are TGCGCCAGCAGCCCAGAGGGAAGCACAGATACGCAGTATTTT.